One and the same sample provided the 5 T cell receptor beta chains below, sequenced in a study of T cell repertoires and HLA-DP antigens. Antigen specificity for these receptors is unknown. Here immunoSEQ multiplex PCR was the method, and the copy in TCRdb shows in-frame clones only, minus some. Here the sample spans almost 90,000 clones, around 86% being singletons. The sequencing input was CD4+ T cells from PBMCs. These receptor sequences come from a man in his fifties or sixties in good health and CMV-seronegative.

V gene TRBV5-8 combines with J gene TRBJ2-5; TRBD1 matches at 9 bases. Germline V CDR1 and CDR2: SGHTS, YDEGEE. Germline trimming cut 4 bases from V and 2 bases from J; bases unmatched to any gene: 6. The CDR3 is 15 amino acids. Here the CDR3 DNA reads TGTGCCAGCAGCATCCCGGACAGGGGACAAGAGACCCAGTACTTC. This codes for CASSIPDRGQETQYF.

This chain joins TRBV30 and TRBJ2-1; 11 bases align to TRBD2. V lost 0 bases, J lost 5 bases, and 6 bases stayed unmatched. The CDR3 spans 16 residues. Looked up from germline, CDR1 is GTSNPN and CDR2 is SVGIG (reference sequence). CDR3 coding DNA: TGTGCCTGGAGTGTACGAACTAGCGGGAGAGACAATGAGCAGTTCTTC. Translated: CAWSVRTSGRDNEQFF.

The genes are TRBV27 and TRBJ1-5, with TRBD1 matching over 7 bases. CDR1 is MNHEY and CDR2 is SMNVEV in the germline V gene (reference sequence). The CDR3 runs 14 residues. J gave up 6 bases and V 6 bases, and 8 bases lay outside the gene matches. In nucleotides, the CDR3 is TGTGCCAGCAGGAGACAGGGCATTAGTCAGCCCCAGCATTTT. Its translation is CASRRQGISQPQHF.

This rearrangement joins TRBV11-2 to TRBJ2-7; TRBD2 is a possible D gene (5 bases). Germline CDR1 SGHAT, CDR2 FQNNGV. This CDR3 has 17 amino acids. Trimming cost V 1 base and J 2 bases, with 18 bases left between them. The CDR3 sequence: CASSLVSSATAAYEQYF. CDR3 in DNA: TGTGCCAGCAGCTTAGTATCTTCAGCCACAGCGGCCTACGAGCAGTACTTC.

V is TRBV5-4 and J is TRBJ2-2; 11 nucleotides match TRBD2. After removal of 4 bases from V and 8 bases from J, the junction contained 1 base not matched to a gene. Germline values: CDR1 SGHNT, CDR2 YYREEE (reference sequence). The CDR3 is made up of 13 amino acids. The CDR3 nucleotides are TGTGCCAGCAGCCTAGCGGGAGGTGGGGAGCTGTTTTTT. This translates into CASSLAGGGELFF.